The entry below describes one T cell receptor (beta chain). Its matching antigen is unknown. The data were taken from a study of T cells in Graves' hyperthyroidism and ophthalmopathy. Study results and caveats: Blood held most thyroid clonotypes expanded above 0.001 frequency. Separation of ophthalmopathy from stable hyperthyroidism was achieved by a 13 V-J model.

RNA transcripts served as the template for amplifying TCR beta CDR3 regions. First-round RT-PCR with HTBI primers amplified the TCR CDR3 region. TCRdb independently ran MiXCR on the multiplex PCR reads; one entry per CDR3 protein. In the table there are fewer than 750,000 distinct CDR3 sequences, approximately 44% of which are singletons. The trim removed 6 bases at V and 7 bases at J, leaving 6 bases unmatched. This CDR3 is 15 amino acids long. Patients between 18 and 65 years old had hyperthyroidism, newly diagnosed and lasting under 2 months. The clonotype was recovered from a woman aged 18-29 years with Graves' hyperthyroidism. Sequenced sample: peripheral blood or thyroid tissue (not recorded which). J is TRBJ2-1 and V is TRBV12-3 or TRBV12-4; 13 nucleotides line up with TRBD2. CDR3: CASRQTSGRKNEQFF. CDR3 coding DNA: TGTGCCAGCAGACAGACTAGCGGGAGGAAGAATGAGCAGTTCTTC.